The clone carrying this T cell receptor beta chain was picked up a small number of times. Its antigen remains unknown. The repertoire was sequenced with immunoSEQ multiplex PCR; TCRdb's copy has only in-frame clones and lacks some. The table includes 80,000 to 100,000 clones, 75% to 85% detected once. The data belong to a study of PD-1 blockade in classical Hodgkin lymphoma. Following autologous stem cell transplantation, relapse occurred in every patient, and exposure to brentuximab vedotin varied. Study-wide points: Baseline diversity in complete responders resembled that of newly diagnosed patients. By C4D1, diversity of CD4+ TCRs had risen significantly, whereas that of CD8+ TCRs had not. Differences between repertoires have undefined causes, possibly disease activity or prior therapy.

Per the germline V gene, CDR1 is SGHNT and CDR2 is YYREEE (reference sequence). CDR3 length equals 16 residues. The J segment lost 9 bases and the V segment lost 0 bases, leaving 8 bases of the junction unmatched. The source material was peripheral blood mononuclear cells (PBMCs), sampled before the second cycle of nivolumab. The sequence derives from a human donor with classical Hodgkin lymphoma. The genes are TRBV5-4 and TRBJ2-1; the match to TRBD2 covers 11 bases. The CDR3 bases are TGTGCCAGCAGCTTGGACGCTAGCGGGAGGACGGGTGAGCAGTTCTTC. It translates to CASSLDASGRTGEQFF.